These 20 T cell receptor beta chains came from one sample sequenced in a study of T cells in Graves' hyperthyroidism and ophthalmopathy. RNA transcripts gave rise to amplified TCR beta CDR3 regions. When the TCR CDR3 underwent first-round RT-PCR, the HTBI primer set was used. Via MiXCR, TCRdb re-called the multiplex PCR reads, giving one row per CDR3 protein. The data contain roughly 290,000 distinct CDR3 sequences, about 15% of them singletons. Sequencing was done on a sample of blood. The origin of the receptors is a woman aged 60-75 years with Graves' ophthalmopathy.

This clonotype has a handful of counts. The CDR3 DNA reads TGTGCCAGCAGCACCTCAGGGGGACACACCGGGGAGCTGTTTTTT. Protein sequence: CASSTSGGHTGELFF. J is TRBJ2-2 and V is TRBV7-9, with 7 bases lining up with TRBD1. Germline CDR1 and CDR2: SEHNR and FQNEAQ (reference sequence). The CDR3 length is 15 residues. The V gene end was trimmed by 5 bases and the J gene end by 3 bases; junction bases not matched to a gene: 6.

There are a few counts of this clonotype. This sequence may be a read error, since a much larger clone differs from it by one base. This chain connects TRBV5-1 to TRBJ2-3, with a tentative D call TRBD1 (6 bases). The CDR3 loop spans 14 amino acids. Germline lookup yields CDR1 SGHRS and CDR2 YFSETQ. V lost 6 bases, J lost 7 bases, and 18 bases lay in between. CDR3: CASKGQRVANTQYF. DNA for the CDR3: TGCGCCAGCAAGGGACAACGGGTTGCAAATACGCAGTATTTT.

This clonotype was counted ten times or more. V and J are TRBV27 and TRBJ1-1; 10 bases are shared with TRBD1. The CDR3 length is 14 residues. V lost 4 bases to trimming and J lost 5 bases; unmatched junction nucleotides: 4. Germline V gene sequence: CDR1 MNHEY, CDR2 SMNVEV (reference sequence). The CDR3 here is CASSSRDRGTEAFF. CDR3 DNA sequence: TGTGCCAGCAGTTCCCGGGACAGGGGAACTGAAGCTTTCTTT.

The rearrangement links TRBV5-1 to TRBJ2-7; 7 bases are shared with TRBD1. Germline V CDR1 and CDR2: SGHRS, YFSETQ. Trimming took 5 bases from V and 5 from J; bases not matched to a gene: 13. The CDR3 covers 15 residues. The chain's CDR3 is CASRRQPGQPNEQYF. The CDR3 DNA follows: TGCGCCAGCAGACGTCAGCCGGGACAGCCCAACGAGCAGTACTTC.

The table lists this clonotype with many counts. V usage is TRBV5-6 and J usage is TRBJ1-2; D gene unclear. This CDR3 comprises 14 residues. Germline values: CDR1 SGHDT, CDR2 YYEEEE. The ends were cut back, 0 bases at V and 4 bases at J, with 10 bases in the middle. DNA for the CDR3: TGTGCCAGCAGCTTGGGTAGGCTTTCCTATGGCTACACCTTC. Amino acid sequence: CASSLGRLSYGYTF.

The chain couples TRBV5-6 to TRBJ2-2; maybe TRBD2 (5 bases). The V gene lost 4 bases and the J gene lost 4 bases, with 17 bases spanning the gap. This CDR3 region has 16 residues. Germline V gene lookup returns CDR1 SGHDT and CDR2 YYEEEE. The CDR3, as DNA: TGTGCCAGCAGCCCCCCCGAGGGTCTTTCCACCGGGGAGCTGTTTTTT. Its translation: CASSPPEGLSTGELFF.

V gene TRBV18 combines with J gene TRBJ2-5; a weak D match, TRBD2 (7 bases). CDR3 length: 17 amino acids. Trimming shortened V by 3 bases and J by 3 bases, and 20 bases separated the two germline ends. Germline V gene sequence: CDR1 KGHSH, CDR2 LQKENI. The CDR3 loop reads CASSPVRGGFAEETQYF. The CDR3, as DNA: TGTGCCAGCTCACCTGTTCGCGGGGGCTTTGCAGAAGAGACCCAGTACTTC.

The sample holds many counts of this clonotype. CDR3 region: CSAARGQYEQYF. The CDR3, as DNA: TGCAGTGCTGCCCGGGGACAGTACGAGCAGTACTTC. The rearrangement uses TRBV20-1 and TRBJ2-7; TRBD1 matches at 7 bases. V shed 5 bases and J 4 bases; nucleotides not matched to a gene: 5. The CDR3 is made up of 12 amino acids. Germline loops: CDR1 DFQATT, CDR2 SNEGSKA (reference sequence).

The chain links TRBV7-9 to TRBJ1-6; no definite D call. This CDR3 has 13 amino acids. The V and J ends lost 4 bases and 7 bases respectively, with 8 bases between them. The germline CDR1 and CDR2 sequences are SEHNR and FQNEAQ (reference sequence). The CDR3 here is CASSYAVNSPLHF. The CDR3 bases are TGTGCCAGCAGCTACGCAGTCAATTCACCCCTCCACTTT.

This clonotype was detected ten times or more. The CDR3 here is CASSSDPPGFYGYTF. The CDR3 DNA reads TGTGCCAGCAGCTCGGACCCCCCAGGCTTCTATGGCTACACCTTC. This chain connects TRBV5-5 to TRBJ1-2; no clear D gene. Trimming took 3 bases from V and 4 from J, leaving 16 bases between them. The CDR3 is 15 residues long. Germline CDR1 is SGHKS and CDR2 is YYEKEE (reference sequence).

Many counts were recorded for this clonotype. V is TRBV7-6 and J is TRBJ2-7; 9 bases agree with TRBD2. J gave up 2 bases and V 5 bases, and 4 bases lay outside the gene matches. The CDR3 contains 14 residues. CDR1 SGHVS and CDR2 FNYEAQ come from the germline V gene. CDR3 residues: CASSPGGRAYEQYF. In DNA form, the CDR3 reads TGTGCCAGCAGCCCCGGCGGGAGGGCCTACGAGCAGTACTTC.

This clonotype was observed a handful of times. The chain recombines TRBV3-1 with TRBJ1-6; no firm D call. This CDR3 has 14 amino acids. Germline V lookup: CDR1 LGHDT, CDR2 YNNKEL (reference sequence). V was shortened by 2 bases and J by 3 bases, with 5 bases between the two germline ends. The CDR3 protein is CASSQSDYNSPLHF. The CDR3 DNA follows: TGTGCCAGCAGCCAATCAGACTATAATTCACCCCTCCACTTT. The whole variable domain, filled in from reference TRBV3-1 and TRBJ1-6, reads DTAVSQTPKYLVTQMGNDKSIKCEQNLGHDTMYWYKQDSKKFLKIMFSYNNKELIINETVPNRFSPKSPDKAHLNLHINSLELGDSAVYFCASSQSDYNSPLHFGNGTRLTVT.

This chain links TRBV28 with TRBJ1-1; the match to TRBD1 covers 8 bases. Germline lookup yields CDR1 MDHEN and CDR2 SYDVKM. This CDR3 region has 13 residues. The V and J ends lost 6 bases and 8 bases, in that order; junction bases with no gene match: 8. The CDR3 sequence: CASSANRDREAFF. The DNA for the CDR3 is TGTGCCAGCAGCGCAAACCGGGACAGGGAAGCTTTCTTT.

In its sample, this clonotype was seen many times. This chain connects TRBV20-1 to TRBJ1-4; possibly TRBD1 for D (6 bases). The germline V gene has CDR1 DFQATT and CDR2 SNEGSKA (reference sequence). V was trimmed by 1 base and J by 8 bases, leaving 14 bases between them. The CDR3 is made up of 14 amino acids. The DNA for the CDR3 is TGCAGTGCTAGAGTGACAGGCGGCCGCGAAAAACTGTTTTTT. Its protein is CSARVTGGREKLFF.

The genes are TRBV27 and TRBJ2-7; tentative D call: TRBD1 (6 bases). V dropped 5 bases and J dropped 5 bases, with 19 bases sitting between them. The CDR3 spans 15 residues. Germline V gene sequence: CDR1 MNHEY, CDR2 SMNVEV (reference sequence). CDR3 loop: CASSGRGQILHEQYF. The CDR3 coding sequence is TGTGCCAGCAGTGGCCGGGGACAAATTCTTCACGAGCAGTACTTC.

This clonotype was observed at least ten times. The genes are TRBV7-9 and TRBJ1-1; TRBD1 matches at 7 bases. J gave up 1 base and V 5 bases, and 10 bases lay outside the gene matches. This CDR3 spans 16 amino acids. CDR1 and CDR2 (germline): SEHNR, FQNEAQ (reference sequence). The CDR3 nucleotides read TGTGCCAGCAGCCCACGACAGGGTTTCTCGAACACTGAAGCTTTCTTT. This sequence encodes CASSPRQGFSNTEAFF.

This clonotype has a count of ten or more. The rearrangement joins TRBV20-1 to TRBJ2-7, with 11 bases that match TRBD2. The J segment lost 3 bases and the V segment lost 2 bases, leaving 3 bases of the junction unmatched. CDR3 length equals 14 residues. Germline CDR1 is DFQATT and CDR2 is SNEGSKA (reference sequence). DNA of the CDR3: TGCAGTGCTAGAATAGCGGGAGGGTTCTACGAGCAGTACTTC. Protein product: CSARIAGGFYEQYF.

V usage is TRBV27 and J usage is TRBJ1-4; TRBD1 matches 7 bases. Unmatched junction bases numbered 11, after V lost 4 bases and J lost 0 bases. The CDR3 has 18 amino acids. CDR1 MNHEY and CDR2 SMNVEV come from the germline V gene (reference sequence). The CDR3 protein is CASSSFGQDEATNEKLFF. CDR3 in DNA: TGTGCCAGCAGTTCCTTCGGACAGGATGAGGCAACTAATGAAAAACTGTTTTTT.

This clonotype was seen at least ten times. The rearrangement joins TRBV2 to TRBJ2-6; 8 nucleotides match TRBD2. The length of the CDR3 is 20 residues. The germline V gene encodes CDR1 SNHLY and CDR2 FYNNEI. J gave up 0 bases and V 4 bases, and 14 bases lay outside the gene matches. The CDR3 reads CASSAGGSHRERSGANVLTF. The DNA of the CDR3 is TGTGCCAGCAGTGCGGGAGGGTCACACAGGGAACGCTCTGGGGCCAACGTCCTGACTTTC.

This clonotype has just a few counts. The chain couples TRBV7-9 to TRBJ2-2, with 9 bases fitting TRBD1. Germline values: CDR1 SEHNR, CDR2 FQNEAQ (reference sequence). The V and J ends lost 0 bases and 6 bases, in that order; junction bases with no gene match: 20. This CDR3 contains 21 residues. CDR3 amino acids: CASSLANPGTGLMIGAGELFF. CDR3 nucleotide sequence: TGTGCCAGCAGCTTAGCGAATCCCGGGACAGGGTTAATGATTGGCGCCGGGGAGCTGTTTTTT.